Listed here are 15 T cell receptor beta chains from one sample, sequenced in a study of beta chain features in type 1 diabetes. Expressed TCRB transcripts were sequenced because the isolated RNA had all been reverse transcribed beforehand. Generated by immunoSEQ multiplex PCR, the TCRdb table keeps only in-frame clones and is missing some. The repertoire has around 360,000 clones, around an eighth of them found once; the top ten carry around 0.0099%. These receptors have no identified antigens. Regarding the study as a whole: TCRB CDR3 length was moderately but significantly reduced in all four CD4+ subsets of Type 1 diabetes patients.

The specimen was naive CD4+ T cells from blood. The receptors stem from a woman aged 18-29 years with type 1 diabetes.

V usage is TRBV29-1 and J usage is TRBJ1-2; D remains ambiguous. The CDR3 extends over 11 amino acids. V gave up 4 bases and J gave up 10 bases, with 13 bases separating them. The germline CDR1 and CDR2 sequences are SQVTM and ANQGSEA. The CDR3 reads CSVGGPVDYTF. In nucleotides, the CDR3 is TGCAGCGTTGGCGGTCCCGTAGACTACACCTTC.

This clone was found a few times. This chain joins TRBV7-3 and TRBJ2-2, with D possibly being TRBD2 (7 bases). Germline values: CDR1 SGHTA, CDR2 FQGTGA. This CDR3 has 16 residues. The V gene lost 8 bases and the J gene lost 0 bases, with 16 bases spanning the gap. CDR3 amino acids: CASARGALPNTGELFF. The CDR3 DNA sequence: TGTGCCAGCGCCCGGGGGGCACTTCCGAACACCGGGGAGCTGTTTTTT.

The V and J genes are TRBV7-6 and TRBJ2-3; a weak D match, TRBD1 (5 bases). V lost 1 base and J lost 4, with 9 bases in between. CDR1 SGHVS and CDR2 FNYEAQ come from the germline V gene. The CDR3 has 14 residues. This CDR3 is CASSLGRGADTQYF. CDR3 nucleotide sequence: TGTGCCAGCAGCTTAGGTAGGGGTGCAGATACGCAGTATTTT.

This clone was observed a few times. The chain is built from TRBV29-1 and TRBJ1-1; D possibly corresponds to TRBD1 (5 bases). Per the germline V gene, CDR1 is SQVTM and CDR2 is ANQGSEA. V was pared by 4 bases and J by 1 base, with 7 bases between. This CDR3 is built from 12 residues. The CDR3 protein is CSVVTGNTEAFF. CDR3 DNA sequence: TGCAGCGTTGTTACAGGGAACACTGAAGCTTTCTTT.

The V gene is TRBV6-5, the J gene TRBJ2-5, with D perhaps matching TRBD2 (6 bases). Per the germline V gene, CDR1 is MNHEY and CDR2 is SVGAGI. The CDR3 loop spans 14 amino acids. CDR3 amino acids: CGTSGRGRQETQYF. The CDR3 coding sequence is TGTGGTACTTCGGGGCGGGGACGTCAGGAGACCCAGTACTTC.

The chain links TRBV16 to TRBJ1-2; the D is unclear. This CDR3 contains 15 residues. CDR1 KGHSY and CDR2 FQNENV come from the germline V gene. V was trimmed by 0 bases and J by 8 bases, leaving 16 bases between them. The CDR3, as DNA: TGTGCCAGCAGCCAATCCCGACACCGGGGTGTGGGCTACACCTTC. Amino acids: CASSQSRHRGVGYTF.

This clone was counted a few times. The chain couples TRBV5-6 to TRBJ2-4; 10 nucleotides agree with TRBD2. From germline, CDR1 is SGHDT and CDR2 YYEEEE. Trimming cost V 6 bases and J 5 bases; bases outside gene matches: 5. The CDR3 extends over 14 amino acids. In DNA form, the CDR3 reads TGTGCCAGCACCCGGACTAGCGGAGAAAACATTCAGTACTTC. It translates to CASTRTSGENIQYF.

This rearrangement joins TRBV27 to TRBJ2-5; 8 nucleotides agree with TRBD1. Germline assignment: CDR1 MNHEY and CDR2 SMNVEV (reference sequence). The CDR3 is 15 residues long. The V gene end was trimmed by 2 bases and the J gene end by 2 bases; junction bases not matched to a gene: 4. The CDR3 sequence: CASSLQGALQETQYF. The CDR3 DNA follows: TGTGCCAGCAGTTTACAGGGGGCTCTTCAAGAGACCCAGTACTTC.

The V call is TRBV10-3, the J call TRBJ2-7, with D possibly TRBD2 on 7 matching bases. Deletions cut 6 bases from V and 0 bases from J, with 18 bases between. Per the germline V gene, CDR1 is ENHRY and CDR2 is SYGVKD. The CDR3 length is 16 residues. The CDR3 region is CAISGGSSGASYEQYF. In DNA, the CDR3 is TGTGCCATCAGCGGGGGGTCCTCGGGGGCCTCCTACGAGCAGTACTTC.

This clone has more than one count but fewer than ten. The chain employs TRBV18 and TRBJ2-1, with a weak D call TRBD2 (5 bases). The CDR3 totals 14 residues. The germline V gene encodes CDR1 KGHSH and CDR2 LQKENI. The V end was cut by 0 bases, the J end by 4 bases, with 7 bases between. The CDR3 nucleotides are TGTGCCAGCTCACCACCCGAGGGTTACAATGAGCAGTTCTTC. Translated: CASSPPEGYNEQFF.

The chain carries TRBV7-8 and TRBJ2-2; 8 bases line up with TRBD1. The ends lost 4 bases at V and 1 base at J; junction bases unmatched: 8. This CDR3 spans 17 amino acids. Germline lookup yields CDR1 SGHVS and CDR2 FQNEAQ. CDR3 region: CASSSDRVPQNTGELFF. CDR3 DNA sequence: TGTGCCAGCAGCTCGGACAGGGTCCCTCAGAACACCGGGGAGCTGTTTTTT.

The chain uses TRBV29-1 and TRBJ1-1; D may be TRBD1 (5 bases). Trimming took 0 bases from V and 10 from J, leaving 21 bases between them. Germline lookup yields CDR1 SQVTM and CDR2 ANQGSEA. The CDR3 totals 15 residues. CDR3 nucleotide sequence: TGCAGCGTTGAAGACAGACAGAGTAGGCGGTCGGGAGCTTTCTTT. Its translation: CSVEDRQSRRSGAFF. Complete variable domain (other parts from reference TRBV29-1 and TRBJ1-1): SAVISQKPSRDICQRGTSLTIQCQVDSQVTMMFWYRQQPGQSLTLIATANQGSEATYESGFVIDKFPISRPNLTFSTLTVSNMSPEDSSIYLCSVEDRQSRRSGAFFGQGTRLTVV.

There are a few counts of this clone. The V gene is TRBV5-4, the J gene TRBJ2-5; 7 positions agree with TRBD1. The trim removed 4 bases at V and 2 bases at J, leaving 5 bases unmatched. CDR1 SGHNT and CDR2 YYREEE come from the germline V gene (reference sequence). The CDR3 runs to 14 residues. In nucleotides, the CDR3 is TGTGCCAGCAGCGAGGGGACAGCGCAAGAGACCCAGTACTTC. Amino acid sequence: CASSEGTAQETQYF.

The chain uses TRBV29-1 and TRBJ1-1; D remains ambiguous. The CDR3 sequence is 14 residues long. Germline CDR1 reads SQVTM; CDR2 reads ANQGSEA. V shed 3 bases and J shed 5 bases, with 16 bases lying between them. CDR3 in DNA: TGCAGCGTTGAGTATGCCCTAGTAAAGACTGAAGCTTTCTTT. Translated: CSVEYALVKTEAFF.

This clone has only a few counts. The chain carries TRBV7-2 and TRBJ1-2; maybe TRBD1 (6 bases). V was cut by 0 bases and J by 7 bases, with 12 bases left in between. This CDR3 spans 14 amino acids. Germline CDR1 reads SGHTA; CDR2 reads FQGNSA. The CDR3 region has the DNA TGTGCCAGCAGCTTAGCGGCAGGGGAAGGTGGCTACACCTTC. Residues: CASSLAAGEGGYTF.